The 16 T cell receptor beta chains given below trace back to one sample, sequenced in a study of blood T cell repertoires in COVID-19. The assay was immunoSEQ multiplex PCR, and TCRdb's table has in-frame clones only and misses some. The sample includes roughly 180,000 clones, approximately 82% of them seen just once. Sequencing was carried out using PBMCs or T cells enriched from blood (not recorded which). The receptors here all came from a man aged 60-69 years who had recovered from COVID-19.

The CDR3 region is CASSFDRGHEQFF. The DNA of the CDR3 is TGTGCCAGCAGCTTCGACAGGGGCCATGAGCAGTTCTTC. The gene calls are TRBV7-9 and TRBJ2-1, with 8 bases aligning to TRBD1. V shed 3 bases and J 8 bases; nucleotides not matched to a gene: 3. Germline CDR1 SEHNR, CDR2 FQNEAQ (reference sequence). The CDR3 is 13 amino acids.

This chain joins TRBV19 and TRBJ2-7; the D is unclear. The ends were cut back, 6 bases at V and 7 bases at J, with 13 bases in the middle. Germline V gives CDR1 LNHDA, CDR2 SQIVND (reference sequence). The CDR3 sequence is 12 residues long. The CDR3 spells CASSLSGGEQYF. The CDR3 DNA is TGTGCCAGTAGCCTTTCGGGTGGTGAGCAGTACTTC.

This chain connects TRBV7-6 to TRBJ1-6; no clear D gene. Germline CDR1 is SGHVS and CDR2 is FNYEAQ. The germline V and J ends were trimmed by 3 bases and 0 bases, with 6 bases remaining between them. The CDR3 loop spans 15 amino acids. CDR3 sequence reads: CASSFSSSYNSPLHF. CDR3 DNA sequence: TGTGCCAGCAGCTTTTCGAGCTCCTATAATTCACCCCTCCACTTT.

This sequence joins TRBV24-1 and TRBJ1-5; 9 bases line up with TRBD1. Germline V gene sequence: CDR1 KGHDR, CDR2 SFDVKD. The CDR3 is 15 amino acids. With 3 bases clipped from V and 7 bases from J, the junction kept 6 bases outside the gene matches. The CDR3 sequence is CATSDTGGAGQPQHF. The CDR3 DNA reads TGTGCCACCAGTGATACAGGGGGCGCTGGGCAGCCCCAGCATTTT.

This clone has a single count. J is TRBJ2-1 and V is TRBV5-5; D gene ambiguous. The CDR3 sequence is 12 residues long. Germline CDR1 reads SGHKS; CDR2 reads YYEKEE (reference sequence). Trimming shortened V by 3 bases and J by 6 bases, and 7 bases separated the two germline ends. The CDR3 DNA reads as TGTGCCAGCAGCTCTGCCAGCAATGAGCAGTTCTTC. Protein product: CASSSASNEQFF.

V and J are TRBV7-2 and TRBJ1-2; 7 nucleotides line up with TRBD1. With V trimmed by 3 bases and J by 7 bases, 5 bases remained unmatched. This CDR3 is built from 13 residues. CDR1 and CDR2 (germline): SGHTA, FQGNSA. CDR3 bases: TGTGCCAGCAGCTTCACAGACAGGGTTGGCTACACCTTC. Amino acids: CASSFTDRVGYTF.

This clone appeared once. The rearrangement uses TRBV11-3 and TRBJ2-3; a possible D gene is TRBD2 (6 bases). The CDR3 length is 15 residues. V was clipped by 5 bases and J by 0 bases, with 12 bases between them. The germline V gene encodes CDR1 SGHNT and CDR2 YENEEA. In DNA form, the CDR3 reads TGTGCCAGCAGCCCCGGAGGGACTAGCACAGATACGCAGTATTTT. Translating it yields CASSPGGTSTDTQYF.

This chain joins TRBV7-6 and TRBJ2-2; 13 bases fit TRBD2. This CDR3 has 18 residues. The J segment lost 3 bases and the V segment lost 4 bases, leaving 8 bases of the junction unmatched. The V gene's germline CDR1 is SGHVS and CDR2 FNYEAQ. CDR3 bases: TGTGCCAGCAGCTCAAAGGGACTAGCGGGACTTTACACCGGGGAGCTGTTTTTT. Translation gives CASSSKGLAGLYTGELFF.

The chain has TRBV7-6 and TRBJ2-5; 14 bases are shared with TRBD2. V trimming: 4 bases; J trimming: 5 bases; junction bases outside the gene matches: 9. Germline CDR1 is SGHVS and CDR2 is FNYEAQ. CDR3 length equals 17 residues. The CDR3 DNA follows: TGTGCCAGCAGCTCATCCGGGACTAGCGGGAGTGAGGAGACCCAGTACTTC. This codes for CASSSSGTSGSEETQYF.

The rearrangement links TRBV28 to TRBJ2-5; D possibly corresponds to TRBD1 (6 bases). Germline V gene data show CDR1 as MDHEN and CDR2 as SYDVKM. Trimming left V 5 bases short and J 1 base short, with 17 bases between. CDR3 length: 16 amino acids. CDR3 sequence: CASSPGSGTPQETQYF. The CDR3 region has the DNA TGTGCCAGCAGTCCTGGTTCGGGGACACCCCAAGAGACCCAGTACTTC. The variable domain in full, with the rest retrieved from reference TRBV28 and TRBJ2-5, is DVKVTQSSRYLVKRTGEKVFLECVQDMDHENMFWYRQDPGLGLRLIYFSYDVKMKEKGDIPEGYSVSREKKERFSLILESASTNQTSMYLCASSPGSGTPQETQYFGPGTRLLVL.

This clone was counted between two and nine times. The rearrangement joins TRBV7-3 to TRBJ2-3; D might be TRBD2 (7 bases). The CDR3 spans 15 residues. Between the trimmed V and J ends, which lost 1 base and 5 bases, there was a span of 13 bases. Germline V lookup: CDR1 SGHTA, CDR2 FQGTGA. The CDR3 here is CASSLNGGPLDTQYF. DNA for the CDR3: TGTGCCAGCAGCTTAAACGGGGGGCCCTTAGATACGCAGTATTTT.

The chain couples TRBV10-3 to TRBJ2-2; 13 bases fit TRBD2. The CDR3 contains 17 residues. Germline lookup yields CDR1 ENHRY and CDR2 SYGVKD. V was clipped by 6 bases and J by 2 bases; unmatched bases: 6. CDR3 residues: CAIRKGLAGTNTGELFF. Written as DNA, the CDR3 is TGTGCCATCAGAAAGGGACTAGCGGGAACCAACACCGGGGAGCTGTTTTTT.

The chain employs TRBV3-1 (or the pseudogene TRBV3-2) and TRBJ1-2; TRBD1 is a possible D gene (5 bases). CDR3 length: 15 residues. V lost 0 bases, J lost 8 bases, and 16 bases lay in between. Germline V gene sequence: CDR1 LGHDT, CDR2 YNNKEL (reference sequence). CDR3 residues: CASSQDSRGGGGYTF. For the CDR3, the DNA is TGTGCCAGCAGCCAAGACTCAAGGGGCGGCGGCGGCTACACCTTC.

CDR3 sequence: CASSLKTGQETQYF. CDR3 DNA sequence: TGTGCCAGCAGCTTGAAGACAGGGCAAGAGACCCAGTACTTC. The gene calls are TRBV7-9 and TRBJ2-5, with 7 bases aligning to TRBD1. The germline gives CDR1 SEHNR, CDR2 FQNEAQ (reference sequence). The CDR3 totals 14 residues. V lost 3 bases, J lost 2 bases, and 3 bases stayed unmatched.

The chain uses TRBV29-1 and TRBJ1-2; 7 bases are a match to TRBD1. Germline assignment: CDR1 SQVTM and CDR2 ANQGSEA. V lost 5 bases to trimming and J lost 5 bases; unmatched junction nucleotides: 11. The CDR3 is 14 residues long. The CDR3 DNA reads as TGCAGCGTTCCCCCGCCGGGACAGATATATGGCTACACCTTC. This sequence encodes CSVPPPGQIYGYTF.

The genes are TRBV11-2 and TRBJ2-1, with TRBD1 matching 10 bases. This CDR3 has 16 amino acids. V trimming: 5 bases; J trimming: 7 bases; junction bases outside the gene matches: 11. The germline V gene encodes CDR1 SGHAT and CDR2 FQNNGV. In DNA form, the CDR3 reads TGTGCCAGCAGCCGGATACGGGACAGGGGTAGGAATGAGCAGTTCTTC. Its protein product is CASSRIRDRGRNEQFF.